This entry concerns a single TCR beta chain. The antigen remains undetermined. The data were obtained in a study of shared clonotypes between healthy human individuals. V was clipped by 4 bases and J by 6 bases; unmatched bases: 16. Per the germline V gene, CDR1 is SGHDT and CDR2 is YYEEEE. The CDR3 totals 17 residues. Deep level was the assay's run setting. Data came from immunoSEQ multiplex PCR; TCRdb stores just in-frame clones and leaves some out. The repertoire holds fewer than 550,000 clones, almost 80% seen once, with approximately 12% in the top ten. Study results and limitations: It was anticipated that sequencing depth would influence how many clonotypes donors shared. There were few donors, and this limited the genetic and exposure-history diversity represented.

The chain combines TRBV5-6 with TRBJ2-1; 7 positions match TRBD2. Source material: PBMCs. The receptor comes from a woman aged 40 to 50 in good health. Some clones in this sample may be carry-over from other donors' samples. The chain's CDR3 is CASSPQGRGRAFNEQFF. CDR3 DNA sequence: TGTGCCAGCAGCCCGCAGGGACGCGGGAGAGCTTTCAATGAGCAGTTCTTC.